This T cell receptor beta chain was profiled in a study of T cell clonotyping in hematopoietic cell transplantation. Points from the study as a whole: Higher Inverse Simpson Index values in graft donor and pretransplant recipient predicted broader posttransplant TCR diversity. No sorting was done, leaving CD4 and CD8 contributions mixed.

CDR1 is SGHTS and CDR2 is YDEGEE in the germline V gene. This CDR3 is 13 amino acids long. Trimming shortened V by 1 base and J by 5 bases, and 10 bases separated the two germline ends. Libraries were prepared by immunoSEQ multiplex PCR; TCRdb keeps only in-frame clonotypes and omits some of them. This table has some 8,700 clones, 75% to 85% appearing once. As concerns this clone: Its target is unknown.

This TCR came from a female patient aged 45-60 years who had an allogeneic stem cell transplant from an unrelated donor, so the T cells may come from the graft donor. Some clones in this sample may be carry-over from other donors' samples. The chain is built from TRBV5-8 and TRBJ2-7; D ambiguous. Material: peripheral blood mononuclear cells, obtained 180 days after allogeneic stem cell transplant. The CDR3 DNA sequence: TGTGCCAGCAGCTTGATTCCTGGGCACGAGCAGTACTTC. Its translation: CASSLIPGHEQYF.